This T cell receptor beta chain derives from a study of blood T cell repertoires in COVID-19 (TCRdb year 2020). In the study overall: Collaborator samples came from the United States, Italy and Spain and covered acute and convalescent phases of COVID-19. The prospective study material was composed of cDNA or gDNA derived from T cells, B-cell-depleted T cells, or PBMCs. Samples came from the ongoing ImmuneRACE study (first 160 participants) plus 1,254 subjects from 6 global collaborators. A freely available public database, intended as a resource for researchers studying the immune response to SARS-CoV-2, is where the repertoires were released. The dataset comprised deeply sampled blood TCRbeta repertoires from subjects exposed to, actively infected with, or recovered from COVID-19. HLA class I and class II types, where available, came from metadata supplied by the sample provider rather than from assay-based typing. Sample metadata almost always included a de-identified subject ID, COVID-19 status, age in years and sex. The full study reports these points: How much clinical and demographic metadata was included differed by source and by participant, and the metadata was provided uncurated.

V is cut by 3 bases and J by 2 bases, and the space between the germline ends is 11 bases. The CDR3 covers 14 residues, taking in both the cysteine and the phenylalanine. The sequence is cut down to CDR3 DNA, 42 bases in frame from base 1. Taken from the germline V gene, the CDR1 and CDR2 loops are SNHLY and FYNNEI. The immunoSEQ Assay, a bias-controlled multiplex PCR, was used to amplify TCRbeta CDR3 regions from genomic DNA. Per the original workflow: The number of nucleated cells in each sample was estimated from the amplification of reference gene primers within the assay. Sequence reads were collapsed and filtered to measure the absolute abundance of every unique TCRbeta CDR3 rearrangement. For each sample, productive Simpson clonality was calculated as the square root of Simpson's diversity index over productive rearrangements. TCRdb holds this immuneACCESS table with in-frame rearrangements only. Some clones are missing; in checked studies, unresolved V genes explain under half, and the rest has no known cause. V, J and clone size reflect that table, while D and trimming were determined from the DNA. The sample table holds about 210,000 clones, of which roughly 84% were seen once. Around 3.1% of the sample is in the top ten clones.

Participants in the prospective study were aged roughly 18 to 95 years, lived in about two dozen United States geographic areas, and enrolled through a virtual design. Cohort assignment in the prospective study relied on participant-reported clinical history from a screening survey and a study questionnaire. Exposed participants were defined as having been in contact with someone with a PCR-confirmed or clinician-diagnosed COVID-19 case within 2 weeks of study entry. In the prospective study, whole blood, serum and a nasopharyngeal or oropharyngeal swab were collected from each participant by mobile phlebotomists. Prospective study participants could optionally give additional blood draws and questionnaires over an approximately two-month period. Blood samples from the prospective study were shipped frozen or at room temperature prior to DNA extraction. Turning to this clone: Its antigen is not yet known. No much larger clone is present one base from it, and per-base qualities are unavailable.

Sequenced sample: PBMCs or T cells enriched from blood (not recorded which). This sequence was found in a woman in her 30s who had been exposed to COVID-19. The rearrangement joined TRBV2 to TRBJ2-7; no D gene call is confident. This receptor has the CDR3 CASSDSYTTYEQYF. The bases are TGTGCCAGCAGTGACAGTTATACTACCTACGAGCAGTACTTC.